Each of the 11 T cell receptor beta chains below was sequenced from the same sample in a study of blood T cell repertoires in COVID-19. Sequencing used immunoSEQ multiplex PCR; TCRdb keeps in-frame clones, though not all of them. The sample shows roughly 250,000 clones, more than 70% of them seen only once. The sequencing sample was made of PBMCs or T cells enriched from blood (not recorded which). The receptors were sampled from a middle-aged woman with acute COVID-19.

This chain connects TRBV4-2 to TRBJ2-1; tentatively, D is TRBD2 (5 bases). The CDR3 contains 14 residues. The ends were cut back, 1 base at V and 6 bases at J, with 10 bases in the middle. Germline V gene sequence: CDR1 LGHNA, CDR2 YNFKEQ. The CDR3 protein is CASSQGGAANEQFF. CDR3 in DNA: TGTGCCAGCAGCCAAGGTGGAGCGGCCAATGAGCAGTTCTTC.

V and J are TRBV7-9 and TRBJ2-7, with 7 bases aligning to TRBD1. V gave up 5 bases and J gave up 6 bases; unmatched junction bases: 13. CDR1 and CDR2 (germline): SEHNR, FQNEAQ (reference sequence). The length of the CDR3 is 15 residues. CDR3 nucleotides: TGTGCCAGCAGCCTACGGGGCGACAGGGCTGGCGAGCAGTACTTC. It codes for CASSLRGDRAGEQYF.

A single count supports this clone. CDR3 nucleotides: TGTGCCAGCAGCCGAGGACAGGGATTTGACGAGCAGTACTTC. Residues: CASSRGQGFDEQYF. V is TRBV3-1 (or the pseudogene TRBV3-2) and J is TRBJ2-7; TRBD1 matches at 8 bases. The germline V gene encodes CDR1 LGHDT and CDR2 YNNKEL (reference sequence). The CDR3 has 14 amino acids. Trimming took 4 bases from V and 5 from J; bases not matched to a gene: 7.

The chain is built from TRBV27 and TRBJ1-1; TRBD1 is a possible D gene (6 bases). Deletions cut 5 bases from V and 0 bases from J, with 10 bases between. Germline-derived CDR1 and CDR2 are MNHEY and SMNVEV (reference sequence). This CDR3 is 14 amino acids long. The CDR3: CASSPGQLNTEAFF. CDR3 DNA sequence: TGTGCCAGCAGTCCAGGACAGCTGAACACTGAAGCTTTCTTT.

This clone came up once. The DNA for the CDR3 is TGTGCCAGCAGTCTCATTGAGGGCCGGGGTTCCACCTATGGCTACACCTTC. Amino acid sequence: CASSLIEGRGSTYGYTF. The rearrangement uses TRBV28 and TRBJ1-2; D not resolved. Germline values: CDR1 MDHEN, CDR2 SYDVKM. This CDR3 has 17 amino acids. V was trimmed by 5 bases and J by 4 bases, leaving 23 bases between them.

The rearrangement joins TRBV27 to TRBJ1-2, with 9 positions matching TRBD1. The trim removed 3 bases at V and 4 bases at J, leaving 3 bases unmatched. Germline V gene lookup returns CDR1 MNHEY and CDR2 SMNVEV (reference sequence). This CDR3 has 14 residues. The CDR3 nucleotides are TGTGCCAGCAGTTTGACAGGGGGGCTCTATGGCTACACCTTC. Translating gives CASSLTGGLYGYTF.

The V gene is TRBV12-3 or TRBV12-4, the J gene TRBJ2-5; the D gene is possibly TRBD2 (6 bases). The CDR3 totals 13 residues. V lost 3 bases to trimming and J lost 4 bases, with 9 bases between them. CDR3 sequence reads: CASSLEGRETQYF. As DNA, the CDR3 is TGTGCCAGCAGTTTGGAGGGCCGAGAGACCCAGTACTTC.

The chain employs TRBV2 and TRBJ2-2, with a tentative D call TRBD1 (6 bases). Trimming removed 6 bases from V and 2 bases from J, with 13 bases in between. CDR1 and CDR2 (germline): SNHLY, FYNNEI. CDR3 size: 15 residues. In DNA, the CDR3 is TGTGCCAGCAGCCGGGACACACTAAACACCGGGGAGCTGTTTTTT. It encodes CASSRDTLNTGELFF.

V gene TRBV19 combines with J gene TRBJ1-2; weak D call: TRBD1 (5 bases). Germline assignment: CDR1 LNHDA and CDR2 SQIVND (reference sequence). Trimming removed 1 base at V and 8 bases at J, with 14 bases between. CDR3 length: 14 amino acids. CDR3 in amino acids: CASSIGGDPRGYTF. DNA for the CDR3: TGTGCCAGTAGTATAGGGGGGGATCCGCGAGGCTACACCTTC.

This chain links TRBV30 with TRBJ2-7, with D tentatively TRBD1 (6 bases). The V end lost 5 bases, the J end lost 8 bases, and 19 bases lay between the germline ends. This CDR3 contains 13 residues. CDR1 is GTSNPN and CDR2 is SVGIG in the germline V gene (reference sequence). The CDR3 region is CAWEWQGSLKQYF. The CDR3 DNA reads TGTGCCTGGGAATGGCAGGGGAGTCTCAAGCAGTACTTC.

The rearrangement joins TRBV6-5 to TRBJ1-1; TRBD1 agrees at 7 bases. CDR3 length: 15 amino acids. Losses at the gene ends were 7 bases for V and 1 base for J; bases not matched to a gene: 9. Germline values: CDR1 MNHEY, CDR2 SVGAGI. In DNA, the CDR3 is TGTGCCAGCAAGAACCGACAGGGAAGGAACACTGAAGCTTTCTTT. It yields the protein CASKNRQGRNTEAFF.